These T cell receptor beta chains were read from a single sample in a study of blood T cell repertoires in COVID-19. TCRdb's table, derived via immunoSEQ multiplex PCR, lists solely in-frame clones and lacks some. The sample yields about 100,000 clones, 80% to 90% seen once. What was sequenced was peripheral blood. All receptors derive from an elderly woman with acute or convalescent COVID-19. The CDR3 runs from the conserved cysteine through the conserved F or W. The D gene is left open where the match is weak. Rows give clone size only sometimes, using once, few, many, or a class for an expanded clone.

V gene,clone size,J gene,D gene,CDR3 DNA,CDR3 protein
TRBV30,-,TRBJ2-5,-,TGTGCCTGGAGTGTGATCTTTGACAGGGAGGTTCGCCAAGAGACCCAGTACTTC,CAWSVIFDREVRQETQYF
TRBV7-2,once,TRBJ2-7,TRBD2,TGTGCCAGCAGCACCTCTGGACTAGCGGCATACGAGCAGTACTTC,CASSTSGLAAYEQYF
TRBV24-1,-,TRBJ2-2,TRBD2,TGTGCCACCAGCCTAGCGGGGGGGCGAACCGGGGAGCTGTTTTTT,CATSLAGGRTGELFF
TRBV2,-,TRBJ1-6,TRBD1,TGTGCCAGGCGGGCTCAGGGACAGGAATCACCCCTCCACTTT,CARRAQGQESPLHF
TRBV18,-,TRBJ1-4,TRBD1,TGTGCCAGCTCACCGGCCGGGACAGGGGTCGAAAAACTGTTTTTT,CASSPAGTGVEKLFF
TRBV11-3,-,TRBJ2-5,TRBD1,TGTGCCAGCAGCACGGGACAGGGAGAGACCCAGTACTTC,CASSTGQGETQYF
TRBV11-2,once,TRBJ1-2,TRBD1,TGTGCCAGCAGCTTATCCCAGGGGGGACAGGAGGTCGATGGCTACACCTTC,CASSLSQGGQEVDGYTF
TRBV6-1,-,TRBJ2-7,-,TGTGCCAGCAGTGAAAGGCGAGTAGGGGGTTACGAGCAGTACTTC,CASSERRVGGYEQYF
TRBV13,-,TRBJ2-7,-,TGTGCCAGCAGCTTAGCAGGGGCCGAGCAGTACTTC,CASSLAGAEQYF
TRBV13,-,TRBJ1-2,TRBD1,TGTGCCAGCAGCTTCCCGACAGGGGGCAACTATGGCTACACCTTC,CASSFPTGGNYGYTF
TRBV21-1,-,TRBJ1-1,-,TGTGCCAGCAGCTCCCGGACAGGGAGGAACACTGAAGCTTTCTTT,CASSSRTGRNTEAFF
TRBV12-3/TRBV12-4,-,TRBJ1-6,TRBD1,TGTGCCAGTCGGACAGGGAATTCACCCCTCCACTTT,CASRTGNSPLHF
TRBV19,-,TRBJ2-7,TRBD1,TGTGCCAGTACCTCGGGACAGAGAACCTACGAGCAGTACTTC,CASTSGQRTYEQYF
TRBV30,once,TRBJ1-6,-,TGTGCCTCCGGGGGTAATTCACCCCTCCACTTT,CASGGNSPLHF
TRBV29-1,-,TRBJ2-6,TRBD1,TGCAGCGTTGTTGCCCTGGGACAGGGTCTCTCTGGGGCCAACGTCCTGACTTTC,CSVVALGQGLSGANVLTF
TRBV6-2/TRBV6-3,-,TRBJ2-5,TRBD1,TGTGCCAGCAGTCCCCAAGGGACAGGGCAAGAGACCCAGTACTTC,CASSPQGTGQETQYF
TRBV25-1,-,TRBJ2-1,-,TGTGCCAGCAGAATGAATGAGTGGCAGTTCTTC,CASRMNEWQFF
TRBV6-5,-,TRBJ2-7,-,TGTGCCAGCAGCCACCGACAAGTCTCCTACGAGCAGTACTTC,CASSHRQVSYEQYF
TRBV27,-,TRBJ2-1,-,TGTGCCAGCAGTTTAAGCTTCGTGGGAGGGGGTGCCTACAATGAGCAGTTCTTC,CASSLSFVGGGAYNEQFF
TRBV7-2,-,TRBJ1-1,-,TGTGCCAGCAGTTCGTCAGGGGCAAGCACTGAAGCTTTCTTT,CASSSSGASTEAFF
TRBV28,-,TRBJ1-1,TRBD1,TGTGCCAGCAGTTCACATGGGACAGTCCACACTGAAGCTTTCTTT,CASSSHGTVHTEAFF
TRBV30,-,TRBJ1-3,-,TGTGCCTGGAGTATCGGGGGGACGCTCATTGGAAACACCATATATTTT,CAWSIGGTLIGNTIYF
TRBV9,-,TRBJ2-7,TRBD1,TGTGCCAGCAGCGTAGGACAGGGCCTCGAGCAGTACTTC,CASSVGQGLEQYF
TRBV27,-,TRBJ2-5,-,TGTGCCAGCAGTATCTTAAGCGGCAGCCAAGAGACCCAGTACTTC,CASSILSGSQETQYF
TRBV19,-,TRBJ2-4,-,TGTGCCAGTAGTATCCCGACAGTAGCCAAAAACATTCAGTACTTC,CASSIPTVAKNIQYF
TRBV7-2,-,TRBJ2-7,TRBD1,TGTGCCAGCAGCATATCACAGGGGCCCCAGTACGAGCAGTACTTC,CASSISQGPQYEQYF
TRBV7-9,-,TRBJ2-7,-,TGTGCCAGCAGCTTAGAAAGGCGCGGCGAGCAGTACTTC,CASSLERRGEQYF
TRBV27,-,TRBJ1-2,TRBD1,TGTGCCAGCAGACGACAGGGGGGGTATGGCTACACCTTC,CASRRQGGYGYTF
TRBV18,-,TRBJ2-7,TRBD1,TGTGCCAGCTCACCGAGACAATCAGGGGGCCACCAGTACGAGCAGTACTTC,CASSPRQSGGHQYEQYF
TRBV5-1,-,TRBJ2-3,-,TGCGCCAGCAGCGCGAACTTGGATACGCAGTATTTT,CASSANLDTQYF
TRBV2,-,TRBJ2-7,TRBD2,TGTGCCAGCAATAGCGGGGCCGGCTCCTACGAGCAGTACTTC,CASNSGAGSYEQYF
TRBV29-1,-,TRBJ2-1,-,TGCAGCGTTGAGTTCTCGTTAGGGGGCAATGAGCAGTTCTTC,CSVEFSLGGNEQFF
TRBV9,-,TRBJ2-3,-,TGTGCCAGCAGCGTAGTCGGAGGGGGGGCCTTTGATACGCAGTATTTT,CASSVVGGGAFDTQYF
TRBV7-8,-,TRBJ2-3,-,TGTGCCAGCAGCTTAGGCGGGGGCCGGGCAGATACGCAGTATTTT,CASSLGGGRADTQYF
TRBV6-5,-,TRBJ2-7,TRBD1,TGTGCCAGCAGTTACTCGGGGACAGGATCCTACGAGCAGTACTTC,CASSYSGTGSYEQYF
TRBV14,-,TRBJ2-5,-,TGTGCCAGCAGCCATCCCGTGGCCTTCGAGACCCAGTACTTC,CASSHPVAFETQYF
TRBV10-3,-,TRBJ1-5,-,TGTGCCATCAGTGAGTCGACAGTTAGCAATCAGCCCCAGCATTTT,CAISESTVSNQPQHF
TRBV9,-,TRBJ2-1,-,TGTGCCAGCAGCGTATCTGGACAGATCTACAATGAGCAGTTCTTC,CASSVSGQIYNEQFF
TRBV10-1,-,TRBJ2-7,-,TGCGCCAGCAGTTCGGTAGCGGCACCCTACGAGCAGTACTTC,CASSSVAAPYEQYF
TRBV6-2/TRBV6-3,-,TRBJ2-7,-,TGTGCCAGCAGTTACTCGGGTCAGGTAATAGGCGAGCAGTACTTC,CASSYSGQVIGEQYF
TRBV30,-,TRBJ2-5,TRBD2,TGTGCCTGGAGCAGGACTAGCGGGGGGCCCCAAGAGACCCAGTACTTC,CAWSRTSGGPQETQYF
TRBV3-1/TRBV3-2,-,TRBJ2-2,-,TGTGCCAGCAGCCGGACTACCCCGAACACCGGGGAGCTGTTTTTT,CASSRTTPNTGELFF
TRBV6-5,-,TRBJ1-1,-,TGTGCCAGCACTTCGAACACTGAAGCTTTCTTT,CASTSNTEAFF
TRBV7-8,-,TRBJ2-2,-,TGTGCCAGCAGCTCGGACTACGGGGAGCTGTTTTTT,CASSSDYGELFF
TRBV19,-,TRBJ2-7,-,TGTGCCAGTCGGCAGGGGCACGAGCAGTACTTC,CASRQGHEQYF